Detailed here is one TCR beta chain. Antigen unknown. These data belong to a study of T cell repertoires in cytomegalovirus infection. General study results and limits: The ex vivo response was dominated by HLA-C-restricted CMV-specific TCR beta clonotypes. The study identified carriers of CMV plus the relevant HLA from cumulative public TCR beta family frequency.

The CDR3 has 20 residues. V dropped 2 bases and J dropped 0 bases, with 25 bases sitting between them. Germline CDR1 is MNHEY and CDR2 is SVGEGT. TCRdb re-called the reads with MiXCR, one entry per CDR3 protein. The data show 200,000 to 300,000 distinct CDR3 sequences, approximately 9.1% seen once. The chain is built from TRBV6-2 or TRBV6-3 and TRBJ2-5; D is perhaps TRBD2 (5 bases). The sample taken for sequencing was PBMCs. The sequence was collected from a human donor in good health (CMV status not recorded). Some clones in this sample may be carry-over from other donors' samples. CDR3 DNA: TGTGCCAGCAGTTACCCCTTTGGGAGAAGCCTAAAGAAGTACCAAGAGACCCAGTACTTC. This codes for CASSYPFGRSLKKYQETQYF.